These 14 T cell receptor beta chains came from one sample sequenced in a study of chronic HIV infection and antiretroviral therapy. MiXCR was run by TCRdb on the 5' RACE reads, yielding one entry per CDR3 protein. The sample holds more than 25,000 distinct CDR3 sequences, 7% to 10% seen once. Sequencing was performed on peripheral blood. Receptors originate from an adult who had HIV and had not received antiretroviral therapy, or was an uninfected healthy control (not recorded which).

Ten or more counts support this clonotype. V is TRBV29-1 and J is TRBJ2-1, with 8 bases identical to TRBD2. Per germline, CDR1 SQVTM and CDR2 ANQGSEA. The CDR3 runs 15 residues. Trimming removed 3 bases from V and 10 bases from J; junction bases left unmatched: 14. CDR3 in amino acids: CSVDVAGLVFYEQFF. The CDR3 DNA follows: TGCAGCGTTGATGTAGCGGGATTAGTATTTTACGAGCAGTTCTTC.

This clonotype was detected only a few times. J is TRBJ2-7 and V is TRBV25-1; D gene ambiguous. Trimming took off 7 bases at V and 0 bases at J, with 10 bases between the two ends. From germline, CDR1 is MGHDK and CDR2 SYGVNS. This CDR3 is built from 13 residues. CDR3 in amino acids: CASNTVRSYEQYF. CDR3 coding DNA: TGTGCCAGCAATACGGTCCGCTCCTACGAGCAGTACTTC.

To note about this clonotype: This may be a read error: a much more frequent sequence differs by one nucleotide. The chain links TRBV28 to TRBJ2-5; D gene uncertain. This CDR3 is built from 14 residues. V gave up 5 bases and J gave up 1 base, with 11 bases separating them. In germline, CDR1 is MDHEN, CDR2 SYDVKM. CDR3 region: CASSEVRFQETQYF. The CDR3 coding sequence is TGTGCCAGCAGTGAAGTCCGGTTCCAAGAGACCCAGTACTTC. Full variable domain (missing parts from reference TRBV28 and TRBJ2-5): DVKVTQSSRYLVKRTGEKVFLECVQDMDHENMFWYRQDPGLGLRLIYFSYDVKMKEKGDIPEGYSVSREKKERFSLILESASTNQTSMYLCASSEVRFQETQYFGPGTRLLVL.

The chain uses TRBV29-1 and TRBJ1-1; D may be TRBD1 (6 bases). Trimming removed 7 bases from V and 0 bases from J, with 12 bases in between. The germline gives CDR1 SQVTM, CDR2 ANQGSEA. The CDR3 consists of 13 residues. The CDR3 nucleotides read TGCAGCGCACACAGGGAATTGAACACTGAAGCTTTCTTT. Protein product: CSAHRELNTEAFF.

This clonotype was recorded a few times. The rearrangement links TRBV12-3 or TRBV12-4 to TRBJ2-2, with D unclear. V was trimmed by 2 bases and J by 4 bases, leaving 5 bases between them. CDR3 length equals 13 residues. CDR3 sequence reads: CASSLQSTGELFF. Here the CDR3 DNA reads TGTGCCAGCAGTTTACAGAGCACCGGGGAGCTGTTTTTT.

In this sample, this clonotype turned up many times. V gene TRBV5-1 combines with J gene TRBJ2-1; D remains ambiguous. This CDR3 region has 15 residues. Germline-derived CDR1 and CDR2 are SGHRS and YFSETQ. V lost 4 bases, J lost 3 bases, and 14 bases lay in between. This CDR3 is CASSLEASLYNEQFF. For the CDR3, the DNA is TGCGCCAGCAGCCTGGAAGCGTCCCTCTACAATGAGCAGTTCTTC.

DNA of the CDR3: TGTGCCAGCAAATCGAAGGGGAGCACAGATACGCAGTATTTT. Amino acid sequence: CASKSKGSTDTQYF. V usage is TRBV6-1 and J usage is TRBJ2-3; tentatively, D is TRBD1 (5 bases). V was clipped by 7 bases and J by 0 bases, with 11 bases between them. Germline CDR1 reads MNHNS; CDR2 reads SASEGT. The CDR3 has 14 amino acids.

This clonotype was seen ten or more times. The chain joins TRBV6-5 to TRBJ2-7; no definite D call. Between the trimmed V and J ends, which lost 6 bases and 0 bases, there was a span of 9 bases. This CDR3 region has 13 residues. Germline V gene data show CDR1 as MNHEY and CDR2 as SVGAGI. CDR3 coding DNA: TGTGCCAGCAGGGAAACAGTCTCCTACGAGCAGTACTTC. This encodes CASRETVSYEQYF.

This clonotype was observed at least ten times. The chain combines TRBV7-9 with TRBJ1-1; TRBD1 might be the D (6 bases). CDR3 size: 18 residues. V lost 2 bases, J lost 1 base, and 20 bases lay in between. Germline V gene lookup returns CDR1 SEHNR and CDR2 FQNEAQ (reference sequence). The CDR3 DNA follows: TGTGCCAGCAGCTTACGGTGGTATCAGCCGGGACAGAACACTGAAGCTTTCTTT. This encodes CASSLRWYQPGQNTEAFF.

This clonotype was seen more than once but under ten times. This chain joins TRBV12-3 or TRBV12-4 and TRBJ1-6; 7 bases line up with TRBD1. The CDR3 is made up of 14 amino acids. With 3 bases clipped from V and 9 bases from J, the junction kept 5 bases outside the gene matches. CDR3 nucleotide sequence: TGTGCCAGCAGTTTTAGACAGGGTAGTTCACCCCTCCACTTT. Its protein is CASSFRQGSSPLHF.

J is TRBJ2-5 and V is TRBV11-1; a weak D match, TRBD2 (5 bases). The CDR3 runs to 15 residues. Germline V gene sequence: CDR1 SGHAT, CDR2 FQDESV (reference sequence). V was clipped by 2 bases and J by 3 bases, with 13 bases between them. The CDR3 DNA sequence: TGTGCCAGCAGCTTAAGGAGCGGTCCCGAAGAGACCCAGTACTTC. Translating it yields CASSLRSGPEETQYF.

This clonotype was detected ten times or more. The CDR3 DNA sequence: TGTGCCAGCAGTTTAAACAGGAAAAGCTCCTACGAGCAGTACTTC. It codes for CASSLNRKSSYEQYF. J is TRBJ2-7 and V is TRBV27, with a weak D call TRBD1 (5 bases). This CDR3 has 15 residues. Between the trimmed V and J ends, which lost 2 bases and 0 bases, there was a span of 11 bases. Germline-derived CDR1 and CDR2 are MNHEY and SMNVEV (reference sequence).

The chain joins TRBV2 to TRBJ1-5; 7 nucleotides align to TRBD1. V was pared by 1 base and J by 0 bases, with 9 bases of the junction left unmatched. CDR3 length equals 18 residues. Germline loops: CDR1 SNHLY, CDR2 FYNNEI. CDR3 DNA: TGTGCCAGCAGTGAAGACCCCGACAGGGAAAATAGCAATCAGCCCCAGCATTTT. Its protein product is CASSEDPDRENSNQPQHF.

This clonotype appeared many times. The chain employs TRBV29-1 and TRBJ2-3, with unresolved D. V was cut by 1 base and J by 0 bases, with 11 bases left in between. The CDR3 extends over 15 amino acids. The germline gives CDR1 SQVTM, CDR2 ANQGSEA. The CDR3 DNA sequence: TGCAGCGTTGAAGCCCCGGATCATAGCACAGATACGCAGTATTTT. It yields the protein CSVEAPDHSTDTQYF.